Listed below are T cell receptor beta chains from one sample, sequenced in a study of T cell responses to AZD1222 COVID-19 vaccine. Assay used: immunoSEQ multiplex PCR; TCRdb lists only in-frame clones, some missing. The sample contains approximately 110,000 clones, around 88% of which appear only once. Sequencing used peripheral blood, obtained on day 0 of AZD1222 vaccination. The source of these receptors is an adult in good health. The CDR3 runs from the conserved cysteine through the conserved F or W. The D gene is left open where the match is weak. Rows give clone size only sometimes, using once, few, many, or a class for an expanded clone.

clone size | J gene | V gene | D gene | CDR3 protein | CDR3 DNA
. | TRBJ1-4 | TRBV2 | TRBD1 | CATGQGMTNEKLFF | TGTGCCACCGGACAGGGCATGACTAATGAAAAACTGTTTTTT
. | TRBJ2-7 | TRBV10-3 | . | CAISEVGHYEQYF | TGTGCCATCAGTGAGGTAGGACACTACGAGCAGTACTTC
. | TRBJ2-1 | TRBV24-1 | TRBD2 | CATGAGGLRNEQFF | TGTGCCACCGGGGCGGGGGGGCTTCGCAATGAGCAGTTCTTC
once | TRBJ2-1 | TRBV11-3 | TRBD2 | CASSAGTSAYNEQFF | TGTGCCAGCAGCGCCGGGACTAGCGCCTACAATGAGCAGTTCTTC
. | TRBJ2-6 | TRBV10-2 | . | CASRAATANSGANVLTF | TGCGCCAGCAGGGCCGCGACAGCTAACTCTGGGGCCAACGTCCTGACTTTC
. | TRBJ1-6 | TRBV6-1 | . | CASSELGGAYISPLHF | TGTGCCAGCAGTGAATTGGGGGGCGCGTATATTTCACCCCTCCACTTT
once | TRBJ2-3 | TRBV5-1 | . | CASRKRQANTDTQYF | TGCGCCAGCAGGAAAAGACAAGCTAACACAGATACGCAGTATTTT
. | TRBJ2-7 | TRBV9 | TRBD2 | CASSARTSPSEQYF | TGTGCCAGCAGCGCCCGGACTAGCCCGAGCGAGCAGTACTTC
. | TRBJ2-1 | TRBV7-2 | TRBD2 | CASSPRGGGAFNEQFF | TGTGCCAGCAGCCCTCGCGGCGGGGGGGCCTTCAATGAGCAGTTCTTC
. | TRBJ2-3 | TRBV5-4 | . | CASSLWGTDTQYF | TGTGCCAGCAGCTTGTGGGGCACAGATACGCAGTATTTT
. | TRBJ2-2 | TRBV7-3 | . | CASSLMGLGSTGELFF | TGTGCCAGCAGCTTAATGGGGCTGGGATCCACCGGGGAGCTGTTTTTT
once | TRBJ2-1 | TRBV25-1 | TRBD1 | CASSVTGGINEQFF | TGTGCCAGCAGTGTGACAGGGGGCATAAATGAGCAGTTCTTC
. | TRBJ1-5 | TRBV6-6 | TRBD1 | CASRGQGSNQPQHF | TGTGCCAGCAGAGGACAGGGTAGCAATCAGCCCCAGCATTTT
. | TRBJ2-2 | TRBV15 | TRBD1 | CATSRTGANTGELFF | TGTGCCACCAGTAGGACAGGGGCGAACACCGGGGAGCTGTTTTTT
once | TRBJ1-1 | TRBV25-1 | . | CASTDRRYTEAFF | TGTGCCAGCACCGACCGACGGTACACTGAAGCTTTCTTT
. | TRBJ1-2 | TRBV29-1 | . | CSVPNTGNYGYTF | TGCAGCGTTCCCAACACGGGTAACTATGGCTACACCTTC
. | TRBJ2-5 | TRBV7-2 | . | CASSFGAQVMRETQYF | TGTGCCAGCAGCTTTGGTGCTCAGGTCATGAGGGAGACCCAGTACTTC
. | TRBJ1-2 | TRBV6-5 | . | CASARGENYGYTF | TGTGCCAGCGCAAGGGGAGAAAACTATGGCTACACCTTC
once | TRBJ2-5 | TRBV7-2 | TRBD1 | CASSPRQGQETQYF | TGTGCCAGCAGTCCACGACAGGGCCAAGAGACCCAGTACTTC
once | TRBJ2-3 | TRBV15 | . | CATSRDLADTQYF | TGTGCCACCAGCAGGGACTTAGCAGATACGCAGTATTTT
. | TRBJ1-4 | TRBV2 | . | CASSDSREAVRELFF | TGTGCCAGCAGTGACAGTCGCGAGGCGGTGAGGGAACTGTTTTTT
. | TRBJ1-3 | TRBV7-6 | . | CASSPGEGGGNTIYF | TGTGCCAGCAGCCCGGGGGAGGGAGGAGGAAACACCATATATTTT
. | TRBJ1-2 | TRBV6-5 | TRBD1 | CASRGGQGGYGYTF | TGTGCCAGCAGAGGGGGACAGGGGGGGTATGGCTACACCTTC
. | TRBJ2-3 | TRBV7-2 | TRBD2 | CASSSDGASGDTQYF | TGTGCCAGCAGCTCAGATGGGGCTAGCGGGGATACGCAGTATTTT
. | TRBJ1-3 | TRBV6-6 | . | CASSPSSGNTIYF | TGTGCCAGCAGTCCATCCTCTGGAAACACCATATATTTT
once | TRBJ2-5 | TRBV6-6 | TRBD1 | CASRTGFGQETQYF | TGTGCCAGCAGGACAGGGTTTGGGCAAGAGACCCAGTACTTC
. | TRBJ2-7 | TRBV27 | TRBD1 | CASSTPGQGLIEQYF | TGTGCCAGCTCTACGCCGGGACAGGGGTTGATCGAGCAGTACTTC
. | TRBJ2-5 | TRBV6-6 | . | CASQPILGQQETQYF | TGTGCCAGCCAACCTATCCTAGGACAGCAAGAGACCCAGTACTTC
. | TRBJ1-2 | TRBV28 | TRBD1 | CASSLGTGGDNYGYTF | TGTGCCAGCAGTTTGGGAACAGGGGGGGATAACTATGGCTACACCTTC
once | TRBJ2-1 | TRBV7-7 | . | CASRISMGDGEQFF | TGTGCTAGCAGGATATCCATGGGGGATGGTGAGCAGTTCTTC
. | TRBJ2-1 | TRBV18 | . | CASSPRDNEQFF | TGTGCCAGCTCCCCCAGGGACAATGAGCAGTTCTTC
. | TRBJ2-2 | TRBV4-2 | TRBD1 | CASSLRTGPNTGELFF | TGTGCCAGCAGCCTACGGACAGGACCGAACACCGGGGAGCTGTTTTTT
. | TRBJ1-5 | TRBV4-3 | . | CASSQDLAGSSNQPQHF | TGCGCCAGCAGCCAAGATCTGGCAGGGTCTAGCAATCAGCCCCAGCATTTT
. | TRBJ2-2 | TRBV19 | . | CASSIRAGFDGELFF | TGTGCCAGTAGTATCCGGGCAGGGTTTGACGGGGAGCTGTTTTTT
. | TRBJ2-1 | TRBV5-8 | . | CASSLGATYSYNEQFF | TGTGCCAGCAGCTTGGGAGCCACTTACTCCTACAATGAGCAGTTCTTC
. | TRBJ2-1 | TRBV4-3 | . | CASSQEYVMGNEQFF | TGCGCCAGCAGCCAAGAGTATGTGATGGGGAATGAGCAGTTCTTC
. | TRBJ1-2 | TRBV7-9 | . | CASSGGYGYTF | TGTGCCAGCAGCGGAGGGTATGGCTACACCTTC
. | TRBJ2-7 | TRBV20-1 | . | CSASMGKTYEQYF | TGCAGTGCTAGTATGGGAAAAACCTACGAGCAGTACTTC
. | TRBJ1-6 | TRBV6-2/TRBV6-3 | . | CASSPDGIYNSPLHF | TGTGCCAGCAGCCCGGACGGGATCTATAATTCACCCCTCCACTTT
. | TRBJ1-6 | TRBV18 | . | CASSDPGTNSPLHF | TGTGCCAGCTCAGATCCGGGGACAAATTCACCCCTCCACTTT
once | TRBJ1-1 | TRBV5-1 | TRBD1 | CASSPGQGSSWTEAFF | TGCGCCAGCAGCCCCGGACAGGGATCCTCTTGGACTGAAGCTTTCTTT
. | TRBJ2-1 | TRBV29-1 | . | CSVVRAENNEQFF | TGCAGCGTTGTCCGGGCCGAAAACAATGAGCAGTTCTTC
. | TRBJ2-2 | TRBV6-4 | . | CASSQDTRATGELFF | TGTGCCAGCAGCCAAGATACCAGGGCCACCGGGGAGCTGTTTTTT
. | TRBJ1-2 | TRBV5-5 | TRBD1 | CASSLGRGLYYGYTF | TGTGCCAGCAGCTTGGGCAGGGGGCTGTACTATGGCTACACCTTC
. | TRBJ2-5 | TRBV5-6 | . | CASSLGHRETQYF | TGTGCCAGCAGCTTGGGACACCGAGAGACCCAGTACTTC
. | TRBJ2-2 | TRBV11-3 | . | CASSPRGSQGKAGELFF | TGTGCCAGCAGCCCTAGAGGGTCGCAGGGGAAGGCCGGGGAGCTGTTTTTT
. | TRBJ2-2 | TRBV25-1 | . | CASSSLSGELFF | TGTGCCAGCAGTAGCCTCTCCGGGGAGCTGTTTTTT
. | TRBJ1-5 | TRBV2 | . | CASSPGAGANQPQHF | TGTGCCAGCAGCCCAGGGGCTGGCGCCAATCAGCCCCAGCATTTT
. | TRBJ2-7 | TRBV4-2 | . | CASSLGRGSYEQYF | TGTGCCAGCAGCTTAGGCCGGGGGAGCTACGAGCAGTACTTC
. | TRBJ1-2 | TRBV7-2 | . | CASSSPFRSSNYGYTF | TGTGCCAGCAGCTCGCCTTTTAGGAGTTCTAACTATGGCTACACCTTC
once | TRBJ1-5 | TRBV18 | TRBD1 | CASSPRDREPQHF | TGTGCCAGCTCACCCCGGGACAGGGAACCCCAGCATTTT
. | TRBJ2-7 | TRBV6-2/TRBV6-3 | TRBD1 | CASSSSDRGHYEQYF | TGTGCCAGCAGTTCATCCGACAGGGGGCACTACGAGCAGTACTTC
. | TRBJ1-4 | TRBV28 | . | CASRGGAQFYHEKLFF | TGTGCCAGCAGAGGAGGCGCTCAGTTTTACCATGAAAAACTGTTTTTT
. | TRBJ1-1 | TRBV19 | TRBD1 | CASSFAGTGDTEAFF | TGTGCCAGTAGTTTCGCTGGGACAGGGGACACTGAAGCTTTCTTT